This T cell receptor (beta chain) stems from a study of Graves' ophthalmopathy and Graves' hyperthyroidism. Unmatched junction bases numbered 8, after V lost 7 bases and J lost 2 bases. Germline CDR1 and CDR2: DFQATT and SNEGSKA (reference sequence). CDR3 length equals 14 residues. If patients had other autoimmune diseases, uncontrolled infections, pregnancy or lactation, they were excluded. RNA transcripts yielded amplified TCR beta CDR3 regions. The first-round RT-PCR employed HTBI primers together with the Qiagen OneStep RT-PCR kit. A multiplex PCR was then performed as the second round. TCRdb ran MiXCR on the multiplex PCR reads and lists one entry per CDR3 protein. The top ten clones hold approximately 10% of a sample with around 1,000,000 distinct CDR3 sequences, 35% to 45% of them seen once.

The chain employs TRBV20-1 and TRBJ2-5, with 9 bases matching TRBD1. The receptor comes from an adult man with Graves' hyperthyroidism. The sample comprised peripheral blood or thyroid tissue (not recorded which). Written as DNA, the CDR3 is TGCAGTGTCTACGGACAGGGGAATCAAGAGACCCAGTACTTC. This sequence encodes CSVYGQGNQETQYF.